These T cell receptor beta chains were read from a single sample in a study of T cell responses to AZD1222 COVID-19 vaccine. The table came from immunoSEQ multiplex PCR; TCRdb's copy has only in-frame clones and leaves some out. This repertoire shows 130,000 or so clones, 94% found once; its top ten account for roughly 6.6%. The material was peripheral blood, obtained on day 0 of AZD1222 vaccination. These receptors were taken from an adult in good health. The CDR3 runs from the conserved cysteine through the conserved F or W. Fields, in order: V gene, J gene, CDR3 protein.

v_call: TRBV7-9
j_call: TRBJ2-7
cdr3_aa: CASSSGGRERLQDF

v_call: TRBV19
j_call: TRBJ1-2
cdr3_aa: CASTTGGFHGYTF

v_call: TRBV6-5
j_call: TRBJ1-3
cdr3_aa: CASTDFYGGNTIYF

v_call: TRBV19
j_call: TRBJ1-2
cdr3_aa: CASSGQGTAGQGYTF

v_call: TRBV18
j_call: TRBJ1-4
cdr3_aa: CASSPLFQRELFF

v_call: TRBV6-5
j_call: TRBJ2-7
cdr3_aa: CASTDRDYEQYF

v_call: TRBV7-9
j_call: TRBJ2-7
cdr3_aa: CASSFHSGSPYEQYF

v_call: TRBV5-8
j_call: TRBJ1-1
cdr3_aa: CASSLRQGVGDTEAFF

v_call: TRBV5-5
j_call: TRBJ1-6
cdr3_aa: CASSVTRNSPLHF

v_call: TRBV9
j_call: TRBJ2-7
cdr3_aa: CASSPRTGHTYEQYF

v_call: TRBV6-4
j_call: TRBJ1-5
cdr3_aa: CASSTGLNQPQHF

v_call: TRBV7-9
j_call: TRBJ2-1
cdr3_aa: CASRPTRGLDNEQFF

v_call: TRBV5-1
j_call: TRBJ1-2
cdr3_aa: CASSLAQGTGGYTF

v_call: TRBV2
j_call: TRBJ1-5
cdr3_aa: CASSGEGSGQPQHF

v_call: TRBV4-1
j_call: TRBJ2-1
cdr3_aa: CASSQIPGVSEQFF

v_call: TRBV11-2
j_call: TRBJ1-1
cdr3_aa: CANERYTEAFF

v_call: TRBV11-2
j_call: TRBJ2-7
cdr3_aa: CASSPGRLAGGPVGEQYF

v_call: TRBV29-1
j_call: TRBJ2-7
cdr3_aa: CSVARGGGGEQYF

v_call: TRBV15
j_call: TRBJ2-5
cdr3_aa: CATSRGGGGPGETQYF

v_call: TRBV7-9
j_call: TRBJ1-6
cdr3_aa: CASSSVDGPGERLHF

v_call: TRBV7-9
j_call: TRBJ2-6
cdr3_aa: CASSLPWERSSGANVLTF

v_call: TRBV12-1
j_call: TRBJ2-7
cdr3_aa: CASSFGQESSYEQYF

v_call: TRBV2
j_call: TRBJ2-4
cdr3_aa: CASNRVEVAKNIQYF

v_call: TRBV5-8
j_call: TRBJ1-2
cdr3_aa: CASSLRQGNNYGYTF

v_call: TRBV6-7
j_call: TRBJ2-3
cdr3_aa: CASSYPQAGGTDTQYF

v_call: TRBV7-9
j_call: TRBJ2-3
cdr3_aa: CASSLAGLAVSTDTQYF